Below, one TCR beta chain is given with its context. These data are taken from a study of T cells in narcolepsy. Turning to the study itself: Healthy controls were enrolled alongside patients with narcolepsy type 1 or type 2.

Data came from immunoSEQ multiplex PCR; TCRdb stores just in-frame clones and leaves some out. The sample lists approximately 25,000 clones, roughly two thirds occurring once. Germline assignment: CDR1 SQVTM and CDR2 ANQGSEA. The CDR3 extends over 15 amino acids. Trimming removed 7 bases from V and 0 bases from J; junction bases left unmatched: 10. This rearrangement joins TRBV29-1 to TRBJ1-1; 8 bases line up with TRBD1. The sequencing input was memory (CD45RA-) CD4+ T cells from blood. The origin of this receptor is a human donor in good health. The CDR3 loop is CSARQGSRMNTEAFF. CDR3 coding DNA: TGCAGCGCCCGACAGGGGAGTAGGATGAACACTGAAGCTTTCTTT. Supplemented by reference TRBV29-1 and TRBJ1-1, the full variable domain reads SAVISQKPSRDICQRGTSLTIQCQVDSQVTMMFWYRQQPGQSLTLIATANQGSEATYESGFVIDKFPISRPNLTFSTLTVSNMSPEDSSIYLCSARQGSRMNTEAFFGQGTRLTVV.